A selection of T cell receptor beta chains follows, all from one sample in a study of chemoradiotherapy in HPV16-positive cancers. The repertoire was sequenced with immunoSEQ multiplex PCR; TCRdb's copy has only in-frame clones and lacks some. The table includes 1,700 or so clones, about nine tenths detected once. The sample in question was tumor tissue, obtained from a patient who underwent chemoradiotherapy. These receptors were obtained from a human donor with HPV-associated anogenital cancer. The CDR3 runs from the conserved cysteine through the conserved F or W. A D gene is named only where the DNA matches it firmly. A row's size may be missing; if present it is once, few, many or a size class.

j_gene: TRBJ2-7; abundance: NA; d_gene: NA; v_gene: TRBV5-4; len: 17; CDR3nt: TGTGCCAGCAGCTTGGGGGTTCCCTCAACGTTTTCCTACGAGCAGTACTTC; CDR3aa: CASSLGVPSTFSYEQYF
j_gene: TRBJ2-1; abundance: NA; d_gene: TRBD1; v_gene: TRBV27; len: 15; CDR3nt: TGTGCCAGCAGTTTCGGGACAGGGGGCTACAATGAGCAGTTCTTC; CDR3aa: CASSFGTGGYNEQFF
j_gene: TRBJ1-2; abundance: once; d_gene: NA; v_gene: TRBV7-2; len: 13; CDR3nt: TGTGCCAGCAGCCCGGGGCCCGAATATGGCTACACCTTC; CDR3aa: CASSPGPEYGYTF
j_gene: TRBJ1-1; abundance: few; d_gene: NA; v_gene: TRBV11-2; len: 15; CDR3nt: TGTGCCAGTACCACGGGGGCTAACTTGAACACTGAAGCTTTCTTT; CDR3aa: CASTTGANLNTEAFF
j_gene: TRBJ2-1; abundance: NA; d_gene: NA; v_gene: TRBV10-3; len: 11; CDR3nt: TGTGCCATCACCGACAGCCATGAGCAGTTCTTC; CDR3aa: CAITDSHEQFF
j_gene: TRBJ2-3; abundance: once; d_gene: TRBD2; v_gene: TRBV4-1; len: 16; CDR3nt: TGCGCCAGCAGCCAAGATGGGGGACTAGCCACAGATACGCAGTATTTT; CDR3aa: CASSQDGGLATDTQYF
j_gene: TRBJ2-3; abundance: NA; d_gene: NA; v_gene: TRBV7-2; len: 13; CDR3nt: TGTGCCAGCAGCTTAGTTGGCACAGATACGCAGTATTTT; CDR3aa: CASSLVGTDTQYF
j_gene: TRBJ2-2; abundance: NA; d_gene: NA; v_gene: TRBV30; len: 15; CDR3nt: TGTGCCTGGAGGCGGGGCGGGACGAACACCGGGGAGCTGTTTTTT; CDR3aa: CAWRRGGTNTGELFF
j_gene: TRBJ2-7; abundance: NA; d_gene: NA; v_gene: TRBV7-9; len: 12; CDR3nt: TGTGCCAGCAGCTTTGGCCGCTACGAGCAGTACTTC; CDR3aa: CASSFGRYEQYF
j_gene: TRBJ2-3; abundance: NA; d_gene: TRBD2; v_gene: TRBV19; len: 14; CDR3nt: TGTGCCAGTAGTATAGCTAGCGGGGGGGATACGCAGTATTTT; CDR3aa: CASSIASGGDTQYF
j_gene: TRBJ1-5; abundance: few; d_gene: NA; v_gene: TRBV5-1; len: 14; CDR3nt: TGCGCCAGCAGCTTGTCGGGGGGCAGACAGCCCCAGCATTTT; CDR3aa: CASSLSGGRQPQHF
j_gene: TRBJ2-7; abundance: NA; d_gene: NA; v_gene: TRBV7-2; len: 13; CDR3nt: TGTGCCAGCAGTCCCCAGGGCTTGCGCGAGCAGTACTTC; CDR3aa: CASSPQGLREQYF
j_gene: TRBJ1-1; abundance: few; d_gene: NA; v_gene: TRBV15; len: 13; CDR3nt: TGTGCCACCAGCGGCGGGCTGAACACTGAAGCTTTCTTT; CDR3aa: CATSGGLNTEAFF
j_gene: TRBJ2-7; abundance: NA; d_gene: TRBD1; v_gene: TRBV18; len: 14; CDR3nt: TGTGCCAGCTCACCATGGGCAGGGGGCGGCGAGCAGTACTTC; CDR3aa: CASSPWAGGGEQYF
j_gene: TRBJ1-5; abundance: NA; d_gene: TRBD1; v_gene: TRBV7-9; len: 14; CDR3nt: TGTGCCAGCAGCCCAGGGGGGTTTGGTCAGCCCCAGCATTTT; CDR3aa: CASSPGGFGQPQHF
j_gene: TRBJ2-5; abundance: NA; d_gene: NA; v_gene: TRBV9; len: 16; CDR3nt: TGTGCCAGCAGCGTAGGGTCAGGCCCCAGGCAAGAGACCCAGTACTTC; CDR3aa: CASSVGSGPRQETQYF
j_gene: TRBJ2-2; abundance: NA; d_gene: TRBD1; v_gene: TRBV19; len: 15; CDR3nt: TGTGCCAGTAGTATAAGACAGGGTGGAACCGGGGAGCTGTTTTTT; CDR3aa: CASSIRQGGTGELFF
j_gene: TRBJ1-6; abundance: NA; d_gene: NA; v_gene: TRBV12-1; len: 18; CDR3nt: TGTGCCAGCAGCTTTGCCTCTAAGCTAAGCTCCTATAATTCACCCCTCCACTTT; CDR3aa: CASSFASKLSSYNSPLHF
j_gene: TRBJ2-7; abundance: NA; d_gene: NA; v_gene: TRBV5-1; len: 15; CDR3nt: TGCGCCAGCAGCTTCGGGCCAACTCCCACCTACGAGCAGTACTTC; CDR3aa: CASSFGPTPTYEQYF
j_gene: TRBJ2-2; abundance: NA; d_gene: TRBD2; v_gene: TRBV7-9; len: 15; CDR3nt: TGTGCCAGCAGCTTAACGGGAGGGTTCGGCGGGGAGCTGTTTTTT; CDR3aa: CASSLTGGFGGELFF
j_gene: TRBJ1-2; abundance: NA; d_gene: NA; v_gene: TRBV19; len: 15; CDR3nt: TGTGCCAGTAGTCTGAGGGCTCAGGCCTCAGGTGGCTACACCTTC; CDR3aa: CASSLRAQASGGYTF
j_gene: TRBJ2-6; abundance: NA; d_gene: NA; v_gene: TRBV27; len: 14; CDR3nt: TGTGCCAGCAGTTTATTCTCTGGGGCCAACGTCCTGACTTTC; CDR3aa: CASSLFSGANVLTF
j_gene: TRBJ2-3; abundance: NA; d_gene: NA; v_gene: TRBV6-4; len: 15; CDR3nt: TGTGCCAGCAGTGAAGGGCCCGGGGCCACAGATACGCAGTATTTT; CDR3aa: CASSEGPGATDTQYF
j_gene: TRBJ2-5; abundance: NA; d_gene: TRBD2; v_gene: TRBV2; len: 16; CDR3nt: TGTGCCAGCAGTGATTACCCTAGCGGGGGGAGGGAGACCCAGTACTTC; CDR3aa: CASSDYPSGGRETQYF
j_gene: TRBJ2-1; abundance: NA; d_gene: TRBD2; v_gene: TRBV7-9; len: 16; CDR3nt: TGTGCCAGCAGCCTCGGACTAGCCCGGGGTAAGCATGAGCAGTTCTTC; CDR3aa: CASSLGLARGKHEQFF
j_gene: TRBJ1-3; abundance: NA; d_gene: NA; v_gene: TRBV4-1; len: 18; CDR3nt: TGCGCCAGCAGCCAAGAATGGCCCAACGTTATCTCTGGAAACACCATATATTTT; CDR3aa: CASSQEWPNVISGNTIYF
j_gene: TRBJ2-7; abundance: NA; d_gene: NA; v_gene: TRBV27; len: 14; CDR3nt: TGTGCCAGCAGTGGGCAATGGTTTTCATACGAGCAGTACTTC; CDR3aa: CASSGQWFSYEQYF
j_gene: TRBJ2-3; abundance: NA; d_gene: NA; v_gene: TRBV6-4; len: 14; CDR3nt: TGTGCCAGCAGTGACTTGGCTGGCGGAAATACGCAGTATTTT; CDR3aa: CASSDLAGGNTQYF
j_gene: TRBJ2-2; abundance: NA; d_gene: TRBD1; v_gene: TRBV5-5; len: 16; CDR3nt: TGTGCCAGCAGCTTCGGATTCAGGGGGCGTCCCGGGGAGCTGTTTTTT; CDR3aa: CASSFGFRGRPGELFF
j_gene: TRBJ2-6; abundance: NA; d_gene: NA; v_gene: TRBV5-4; len: 15; CDR3nt: TGTGCCAGCAGTCTACAGGGTTCCGGGGCCAACGTCCTGACTTTC; CDR3aa: CASSLQGSGANVLTF
j_gene: TRBJ2-5; abundance: NA; d_gene: TRBD2; v_gene: TRBV5-5; len: 15; CDR3nt: TGTGCCAGCAGCTTGCCAGCGGGAAGCCAAGAGACCCAGTACTTC; CDR3aa: CASSLPAGSQETQYF
j_gene: TRBJ1-4; abundance: NA; d_gene: NA; v_gene: TRBV25-1; len: 12; CDR3nt: TGTGCCAGCAGTGAAACTTGGGAAAAACTGTTTTTT; CDR3aa: CASSETWEKLFF
j_gene: TRBJ1-2; abundance: NA; d_gene: NA; v_gene: TRBV30; len: 13; CDR3nt: TGTGCCTGCTTACGTAGGGCTAACTATGGCTACACCTTC; CDR3aa: CACLRRANYGYTF
j_gene: TRBJ2-7; abundance: once; d_gene: NA; v_gene: TRBV6-1; len: 15; CDR3nt: TGTGCCAGCAGGGCAGAGGAGGCCAGTTCCTACGAGCAGTACTTC; CDR3aa: CASRAEEASSYEQYF
j_gene: TRBJ1-2; abundance: NA; d_gene: TRBD1; v_gene: TRBV6-5; len: 16; CDR3nt: TGTGCCAGCAGTTCTCCCGGTTGGACAGGGGGTCATGGCTACACCTTC; CDR3aa: CASSSPGWTGGHGYTF
j_gene: TRBJ2-7; abundance: NA; d_gene: TRBD1; v_gene: TRBV11-3; len: 14; CDR3nt: TGTGCCAGCAGCGACAGGGACGGGATCTACGAGCAGTACTTC; CDR3aa: CASSDRDGIYEQYF
j_gene: TRBJ2-2; abundance: NA; d_gene: NA; v_gene: TRBV7-9; len: 16; CDR3nt: TGTGCCAGCAGCTTAGGTTCAGGGTTTTACACCGGGGAGCTGTTTTTT; CDR3aa: CASSLGSGFYTGELFF
j_gene: TRBJ2-3; abundance: NA; d_gene: TRBD2; v_gene: TRBV6-4; len: 16; CDR3nt: TGTGCCAGCGCGCCGACGAACGGGGGGGGCACAGATACGCAGTATTTT; CDR3aa: CASAPTNGGGTDTQYF
j_gene: TRBJ1-2; abundance: NA; d_gene: NA; v_gene: TRBV19; len: 13; CDR3nt: TGTGCCAGTAGTATCGGTACTAACTATGGCTACACCTTC; CDR3aa: CASSIGTNYGYTF
j_gene: TRBJ1-1; abundance: once; d_gene: TRBD1; v_gene: TRBV14; len: 16; CDR3nt: TGTGCCAGCAGCCAAGGGACAGGGTATGGGAGCACTGAAGCTTTCTTT; CDR3aa: CASSQGTGYGSTEAFF
j_gene: TRBJ1-5; abundance: NA; d_gene: NA; v_gene: TRBV9; len: 14; CDR3nt: TGTGCCAGCAGCGTAGGTCTGGGCAATCAGCCCCAGCATTTT; CDR3aa: CASSVGLGNQPQHF